The text below deals with one TCR beta chain. Its antigen is unknown. This sample is drawn from a study of T-cell reconstitution after alpha-beta-depleted transplantation in children. The CDR3 runs 17 residues. Unique molecular identifiers featured in how the TCRbeta library was prepared. From the PCR reads, TCRdb called clonotypes with MiXCR, one entry per CDR3 protein. Seen here are about 250,000 distinct CDR3 sequences, roughly a quarter observed once, and the top ten hold 4% to 5.5%. General study findings and limits: T-cell counts and diversity were attributed mostly to newly produced T cells one year after transplant.

The sequence was obtained from a female patient aged 2-10 years who had a stem cell transplant for congenital amegakaryocytic thrombocytopenia, so the T cells may come from the graft donor. The V gene is TRBV21-1, the J gene TRBJ1-6. TRBV21-1 corresponds to a pseudogene. The material was PBMCs, mostly from graft donor cells, obtained 360 days after TCRalphabeta/CD19-depleted stem cell transplant. The CDR3 DNA sequence: TGTGCCAGCAGCAAAACTCGTGGCCTAGTCGGTAATTCACCCCTCCACTTT. Translation: CASSKTRGLVGNSPLHF.